This T cell receptor beta chain originates from a study of blood T cell repertoires in COVID-19. Study-wide background: PBMCs, B-cell-depleted T cells, or T cells provided the cDNA or gDNA that made up the material.

All enrollees were roughly 18 to 95 years old and from 24 US areas. Participants reported their clinical history, and cohort assignment relied on those reports. Of note for this clone: The same CDR3 also results from other DNA sequences found in this sample.

CDR3 length equals 12 residues. The germline V gene has CDR1 LNHDA and CDR2 SQIVND (reference sequence). The V gene lost 5 bases and the J gene lost 5 bases, with 9 bases spanning the gap. Libraries were prepared by immunoSEQ multiplex PCR; TCRdb keeps only in-frame clonotypes and omits some of them. The repertoire holds approximately 100,000 clones, with approximately 86% as singletons. The TCR sequence derives from a woman between 45 and 60 years old who had recovered from COVID-19. The sample comprised PBMCs or T cells enriched from blood (not recorded which). V gene TRBV19 combines with J gene TRBJ1-2; tentative D call: TRBD1 (6 bases). CDR3 sequence (DNA): TGTGCCAGTAGTGTAACAGGGTATGGCTACACCTTC. It yields the protein CASSVTGYGYTF. Full variable domain (missing parts from reference TRBV19 and TRBJ1-2): DGGITQSPKYLFRKEGQNVTLSCEQNLNHDAMYWYRQDPGQGLRLIYYSQIVNDFQKGDIAEGYSVSREKKESFPLTVTSAQKNPTAFYLCASSVTGYGYTFGSGTRLTVV.